The 25 T cell receptor delta chains given below trace back to one sample, sequenced in a study of human gamma delta and Vdelta1 T cells (dated by TCRdb to 2017 to 2018). The library was prepared using PCR. These reads were obtained on an Illumina MiSeq. TCRdb reanalyzed the public reads with the CATT caller, and identical DNA sequences were merged afterwards. Present in this sample are 3,500 to 4,500 delta-chain clones, roughly 25% of which were seen just once. Of the sample, about 70% falls within the top ten clones. Sequenced: naive CD27+ Vdelta1 gamma-delta T cells from blood. Receptors originate from a human donor in good health.

Relative to its sample, this clone is large. The sample holds other DNA sequences that translate to the same CDR3. This chain uses TRDV1 with TRDJ1; 12 nucleotides agree with TRDD3. The trim removed 0 bases at V and 3 bases at J, leaving 14 bases unmatched. This CDR3 contains 20 residues. Germline values: CDR1 TSWWSYY, CDR2 QGS. The DNA of the CDR3 is TGTGCTCTTGGGGAACTATCCCTGAGAAAACTGGGGGATACTGCCGATAAACTCATCTTT. It translates to CALGELSLRKLGDTADKLIF.

As regards this clone: Relative to the germline gene, one junction end is altered; a read error may explain this. The same CDR3 also results from other DNA sequences found in this sample. This chain links TRDV1 with TRDJ1; D call uncertain. This CDR3 has 15 amino acids. The germline CDR1 and CDR2 sequences are TSWWSYY and QGS. CDR3 nucleotide sequence: TGTGCTCTTGGGGAAAAGGGAATGGCCCCCGATAAACTCATATTT. This gives the protein CALGEKGMAPDKLIF.

Relative to its sample, this clone is medium-sized. A much bigger clone sits one base away, suggesting this may be a read error. The chain is built from TRDV1 and TRDJ1, with 7 bases aligning to TRDD2. Germline trimming cut 4 bases from V and 1 base from J; bases unmatched to any gene: 30. The germline V gene has CDR1 TSWWSYY and CDR2 QGS. The CDR3 covers 23 residues. This chain's CDR3 is CALGVFTFLPTSIYLVVTDKLIF. CDR3 nucleotides: TGTGCTCTTGGGGTCTTTACCTTCCTTCCGACATCTATTTACTTGGTGGTCACCGATAAACTCATCTTT.

The V gene is TRDV1, the J gene TRDJ1; 9 bases line up with TRDD3. CDR1 and CDR2 (germline): TSWWSYY, QGS. This CDR3 is 19 amino acids long. The V gene end was trimmed by 1 base and the J gene end by 0 bases; junction bases not matched to a gene: 12. CDR3 sequence: CALGEQPPGGLLYTDKLIF. The CDR3 region has the DNA TGTGCTCTTGGGGAACAGCCCCCTGGGGGATTGTTGTACACCGATAAACTCATCTTT.

This clone occurred a few times. V is TRDV1 and J is TRDJ1, with 11 bases lining up with TRDD3. CDR1 and CDR2 (germline): TSWWSYY, QGS. The V and J ends lost 0 bases and 0 bases, in that order; junction bases with no gene match: 9. This CDR3 has 19 residues. CDR3 in DNA: TGTGCTCTTGGGGAACTTACTTGGGGGATACGGGAATACACCGATAAACTCATCTTT. Its protein product is CALGELTWGIREYTDKLIF.

The chain uses TRDV1 and TRDJ1, with D perhaps matching TRDD3 (5 bases). V was clipped by 5 bases and J by 0 bases, with 16 bases between them. The CDR3 extends over 16 amino acids. Looked up from germline, CDR1 is TSWWSYY and CDR2 is QGS. CDR3 sequence: CALGPIRPPNTDKLIF. DNA for the CDR3: TGTGCTCTTGGGCCTATACGTCCGCCCAACACCGATAAACTCATCTTT.

Judged by abundance, this clone is medium-sized. A single base is all that separates this from a far larger clone, so a read error is likely. Other DNA sequences within the sample encode an identical CDR3. This rearrangement joins TRDV1 to TRDJ1; 12 bases align to TRDD3. This CDR3 is 19 amino acids long. Germline V gene data show CDR1 as TSWWSYY and CDR2 as QGS. The CDR3 loop reads CALDLPSLSLLGDTDKLIF. The DNA for the CDR3 is TGTGCTCTGGACCTCCCTTCCCTATCCTTACTGGGGGATACCGATAAGCTCATCTTT.

The V and J genes are TRDV1 and TRDJ1; a possible D gene is TRDD2 (5 bases). Trimming stripped 1 base from V and 5 bases from J, with 14 bases between. Germline-derived CDR1 and CDR2 are TSWWSYY and QGS. The CDR3 covers 15 residues. The CDR3: CALGEHPPRWDKLIF. For the CDR3, the DNA is TGTGCTCTTGGGGAACATCCTCCTAGGTGGGATAAACTCATCTTT.

This clone turned up a few times. The mismatch at residue 17 between this DNA's translation and the TCRdb protein of a much larger clone likely reflects a read error; the protein shown is translated from the DNA. The rearrangement links TRDV1 to TRDJ1; D may be TRDD2 or TRDD3 (7 bases each). The length of the CDR3 is 19 residues. Germline CDR1 reads TSWWSYY; CDR2 reads QGS. The CDR3, as DNA: TGTGCTCTTGGGGAACCTTTCCTACGAGGGATACTACACACCGATAAACCCATCTTT. Encoded protein: CALGEPFLRGILHTDKPIF.

The chain joins TRDV1 to TRDJ1; 12 bases fit TRDD3. From germline, CDR1 is TSWWSYY and CDR2 QGS. With 5 bases clipped from V and 0 bases from J, the junction kept 19 bases outside the gene matches. The CDR3 contains 21 residues. The CDR3 here is CALGKQLSPHWGIPNTDKLIF. The CDR3 coding sequence is TGTGCTCTTGGGAAACAACTTTCCCCTCACTGGGGGATACCCAACACCGATAAACTCATCTTT.

This sequence joins TRDV1 and TRDJ1, with unresolved D. CDR1 is TSWWSYY, CDR2 QGS, per germline. The CDR3 runs to 15 residues. The V and J ends lost 3 bases and 2 bases respectively, with 13 bases between them. The CDR3 coding sequence is TGTGCTCTTGGGGATTACTCCGACACTACCGATAAACTCATCTTT. Its translation: CALGDYSDTTDKLIF.

This clone ranks as medium-sized (0.01 to 0.1%). It is likely a read error: a sequence one base away is far more abundant. Additional DNA sequences in this sample encode the identical CDR3. The chain links TRDV1 to TRDJ1; TRDD3 matches at 9 bases. Trimming removed 5 bases from V and 2 bases from J; junction bases left unmatched: 24. Germline V gene sequence: CDR1 TSWWSYY, CDR2 QGS. This CDR3 is 21 amino acids long. CDR3 sequence: CALGPSKCAFPLLGDTDKLIF. Written as DNA, the CDR3 is TGTGCTCTTGGGCCCTCAAAATGTGCCTTCCCTCTTCTGGGGGATACCGATAAACTCATCTTT.

Concerning this clone itself: Other DNA sequences of this sample code for an identical CDR3. The chain uses TRDV1 and TRDJ1; 9 bases line up with TRDD3. The CDR3 runs to 21 residues. Germline V gives CDR1 TSWWSYY, CDR2 QGS. V gave up 5 bases and J gave up 0 bases; unmatched junction bases: 22. The DNA of the CDR3 is TGTGCTCTTGGGCCGGGGGATACTCTTAGGGCCCCCTCAAAGTACACCGATAAACTCATCTTT. Translating gives CALGPGDTLRAPSKYTDKLIF.

This clone was seen more than once but under ten times. The chain has TRDV1 and TRDJ1; tentative D call: TRDD3 (8 bases). This CDR3 is built from 21 residues. V lost 2 bases, J lost 0 bases, and 28 bases lay in between. CDR1 and CDR2 (germline): TSWWSYY, QGS. CDR3 coding DNA: TGTGCTCTTGGGGAAATTCGTCGACTTCCTATTTGGGGGATGTACACCGATAAACTCATCTTT. This gives the protein CALGEIRRLPIWGMYTDKLIF.

There are a few counts of this clone. TCRdb pairs this DNA with a much larger clone's protein that differs at residue 5, likely a read error; the protein shown was translated from the DNA. The chain uses TRDV1 and TRDJ1; TRDD2 agrees at 8 bases. Germline loops: CDR1 TSWWSYY, CDR2 QGS. The CDR3 extends over 19 amino acids. With V trimmed by 5 bases and J by 5 bases, 22 bases remained unmatched. CDR3 sequence reads: CALGTVFLRRDERLDKLIF. The CDR3, as DNA: TGTGCTCTTGGGACCGTCTTCCTACGGAGGGATGAGCGCCTAGATAAACTCATCTTT.

The V gene is TRDV1, the J gene TRDJ1, with TRDD3 identical over 9 bases. V dropped 2 bases and J dropped 4; count of bases not matched to a gene: 14. The CDR3 covers 18 residues. CDR1 and CDR2 (germline): TSWWSYY, QGS. The CDR3 DNA follows: TGTGCTCTTGGGGAAGCTGGGGCGGGGGATACTTTGATCGATAAACTCATCTTT. It yields the protein CALGEAGAGDTLIDKLIF.

This clone was detected only a few times. V and J are TRDV1 and TRDJ1; D gene ambiguous. Germline V gene data show CDR1 as TSWWSYY and CDR2 as QGS. The CDR3 is made up of 18 amino acids. Trimming left V 5 bases short and J 0 bases short, with 22 bases between. This CDR3 is CALGTTTGWFFDTDKLIF. The CDR3 DNA sequence: TGTGCTCTTGGGACGACTACGGGGTGGTTTTTCGACACCGATAAACTCATCTTT.

Details on this clone: A far larger clone differs by one base, so this is likely a read error. The sample contains more than one DNA sequence encoding this CDR3. The J gene is TRDJ1, the V gene TRDV1; 12 positions match TRDD3. CDR3 size: 18 residues. Germline V gives CDR1 TSWWSYY, CDR2 QGS. V lost 5 bases and J lost 3; bases outside the gene matches: 13. This CDR3 is CALGRTSPNWGIPDKLIF. DNA for the CDR3: TGTGCTCTTGGGCGAACTAGCCCGAACTGGGGGATACCCGATAAACTCATCTTT.

On this clone itself: One base separates it from a far larger clone, so it is likely a read error. Other DNA sequences within the sample encode an identical CDR3. V gene TRDV1 combines with J gene TRDJ1; the match to TRDD3 covers 12 bases. The length of the CDR3 is 22 residues. V shed 0 bases and J 3 bases; nucleotides not matched to a gene: 20. CDR1 and CDR2 from the germline V gene are TSWWSYY and QGS. The CDR3 sequence: CALGELPLPALLGDTRSDKLIF. CDR3 coding DNA: TGTGCTCTTGGGGAACTTCCCCTCCCTGCCCTGCTGGGGGATACGCGATCCGATAAACTCATCTTT.

Remarks on this clone: The TCRdb protein, from a much larger clone, departs from this DNA's translation at residue 4, likely by read error; the protein shown derives from the DNA. The rearrangement links TRDV1 to TRDJ1, with TRDD3 identical over 10 bases. The CDR3 loop spans 19 amino acids. CDR1 is TSWWSYY and CDR2 is QGS in the germline V gene. The CDR3 bases are TGTGCTCTTGAGGAACTCAGGCGTCCTATCTGGCTGGGGGATAGGTTACTCATCTTT. Its translation: CALEELRRPIWLGDRLLIF.

Regarding this clone: TCRdb lists the protein of a much larger clone for this DNA, which differs at residue 13, so this is likely a read error; the protein given here is translated from the DNA itself. This chain connects TRDV1 to TRDJ1; 8 nucleotides agree with TRDD3. Germline CDR1 reads TSWWSYY; CDR2 reads QGS. The CDR3 runs 20 residues. J gave up 0 bases and V 4 bases, and 19 bases lay outside the gene matches. Written as DNA, the CDR3 is TGTGCTCTTGGGGCCCCCACTCTCAAGTACTGGGGGGGGTACACCGATAAACTCATCTTT. Translation: CALGAPTLKYWGGYTDKLIF.

For this clone: A single base separates this from a much larger clone, so it may be a read error. The V and J genes are TRDV1 and TRDJ1; TRDD3 matches 10 bases. Germline V lookup: CDR1 TSWWSYY, CDR2 QGS. The CDR3 loop spans 25 amino acids. As DNA, the CDR3 is TGTGCTCCTGGGGAGAATAGTCCCCTCTCCTACGTGTGGTACTGGGGGATGCTGTACACCGATAAACTCATCTTT. Its translation: CAPGENSPLSYVWYWGMLYTDKLIF.

In the case of this clone: The TCRdb record carries a much larger clone's protein, which differs from this DNA's translation at residue 11; a read error is the likely cause, and the protein listed here is the DNA translation. The rearrangement links TRDV1 to TRDJ1; 11 bases are shared with TRDD3. CDR3 size: 22 residues. Germline V gene data show CDR1 as TSWWSYY and CDR2 as QGS. V gave up 0 bases and J gave up 1 base; unmatched junction bases: 19. As DNA, the CDR3 is TGTGCTCTTGGGGAACTGTTGCTCCGTGGATGCTGGGGGATACCTTCCACCGATAAACTCATCTTT. This codes for CALGELLLRGCWGIPSTDKLIF.

Note on this clone: One base separates it from a far larger clone, so it is likely a read error. The sample holds other DNA sequences that translate to the same CDR3. This chain links TRDV1 with TRDJ1; 8 bases align to TRDD2. CDR3 size: 19 residues. Germline CDR1 reads TSWWSYY; CDR2 reads QGS. The CDR3 region is CALGAVFLRRDERLDKLIF. As DNA, the CDR3 is TGTGCTCTTGGGGCCGTCTTCCTACGGAGGGATGAGCGCCTAGATAAACTCATCTTC.

By its share, this clone is medium-sized (0.01 to 0.1%). This likely stems from a read error, as it lies one base from a far larger clone. The chain is built from TRDV1 and TRDJ1, with D perhaps TRDD3 (6 bases). Trimming shortened V by 2 bases and J by 0 bases, and 19 bases separated the two germline ends. CDR1 is TSWWSYY, CDR2 QGS, per germline. The CDR3 totals 18 residues. CDR3 amino acids: CALGERRYRGRYTDKLIF. The CDR3 region has the DNA TGTGCTCTTGGGGAAAGGAGGTACCGGGGGAGGTACACCGATAAACTCATCTTT.